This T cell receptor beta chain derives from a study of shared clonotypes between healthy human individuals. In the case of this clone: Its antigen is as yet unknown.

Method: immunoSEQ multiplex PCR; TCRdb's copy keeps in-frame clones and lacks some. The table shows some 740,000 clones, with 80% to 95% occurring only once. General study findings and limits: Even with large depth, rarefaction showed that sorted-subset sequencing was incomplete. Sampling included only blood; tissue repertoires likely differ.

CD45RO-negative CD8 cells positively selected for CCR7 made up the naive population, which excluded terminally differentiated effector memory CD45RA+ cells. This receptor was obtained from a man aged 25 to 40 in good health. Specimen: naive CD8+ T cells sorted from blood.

The CDR3 region has the DNA TGTGCCAGCAGCTTAGATGTCGGACAGGCTGCCTACGAGCAGTACTTC. Protein sequence: CASSLDVGQAAYEQYF. This sequence joins TRBV7-9 and TRBJ2-7; TRBD1 agrees at 7 bases. Germline V CDR1 and CDR2: SEHNR, FQNEAQ (reference sequence). J was trimmed by 2 bases and V by 1 base; bases with no gene match: 8. The CDR3 length is 16 residues.